This T cell receptor (beta chain) appears in the sequencing data of a study of blood T cell repertoires in COVID-19. Across the study: Researchers got acute and convalescent COVID-19 samples from the United States, Italy and Spain. From T cells, B-cell-depleted T cells, or PBMCs came the material, which was cDNA or gDNA.

In the original workflow: Scientists estimated how many nucleated cells there were by amplifying reference gene primers. Generated by immunoSEQ multiplex PCR, the TCRdb table keeps only in-frame clones and is missing some. The D gene and trimming were derived from the DNA, and the V and J assignments and clone size from that table. There are over 150,000 clones in the sample; around 86% occur only once, and around 8.6% lies in the top ten. This CDR3 comprises 12 residues. Germline V CDR1 and CDR2: MNHNY, SVGAGI (reference sequence). V was clipped by 6 bases and J by 2 bases, with 7 bases between them.

The sample comprised peripheral blood. The chain has TRBV6-6 and TRBJ2-5; D is uncertain. The TCR originated in a man aged 50 to 60 with active or convalescent COVID-19. The CDR3 DNA is TGTGCCAGCAGACAGACACAAGAGACCCAGTACTTC. Translated, it gives CASRQTQETQYF.